This TCR beta chain was captured in a study of cytomegalovirus exposure and HLA in healthy donors. The PCR ran on 60 Vbeta and 13 Jbeta primers. Profiled with immunoSEQ multiplex PCR; TCRdb holds only in-frame clones, not every one. Of tens of thousands of clones in the sample, roughly four fifths were seen once. This CDR3 is 14 amino acids long. CDR1 and CDR2 from the germline V gene are MNHEY and SVGAGI. V lost 9 bases, J lost 1 base, and 12 bases lay in between. For this clone: The target antigen is unknown.

Findings of the study overall: At a 0.05 false discovery rate, a later analysis found approximately 17,000 TCR beta sequences to be associated with HLA alleles. Later work showed greater clonal expansion in HLA-associated TCR beta chains than in equally common others.

This sequence joins TRBV6-5 and TRBJ1-4, with D unclear. This clonotype was sampled from a man in his fifties or sixties in good health and CMV-seronegative. Sequencing was carried out using PBMCs. The CDR3 DNA is TGTGCCAGTTCTGCAGAGGGAACTAATGAAAAACTGTTTTTT. This sequence encodes CASSAEGTNEKLFF.